This TCR beta chain was retrieved from a study of blood T cell repertoires in COVID-19 (dated by TCRdb to the early 2020s). The study in broad terms: The collaborator samples originated in the United States, Italy and Spain and spanned the acute and convalescent phases of COVID-19. Deeply sampled blood TCRbeta repertoires from subjects exposed to, actively infected with, or recovered from COVID-19 were included in the dataset. The samples were drawn from two sources: the first 160 participants of the ongoing ImmuneRACE study, and 1,000 to 1,500 subjects contributed by 6 global collaborators. A de-identified subject ID, COVID-19 status, age in years and sex were almost always included in the sample metadata. The material from the prospective study consisted of cDNA or gDNA derived from T cells, B-cell-depleted T cells, or PBMCs. The repertoires were released in a freely available public database meant as a resource for research on the immune response to SARS-CoV-2. Where available, HLA class I and class II types were obtained from metadata supplied by the sample provider rather than from assay-based typing.

Whole blood was collected in K2EDTA tubes by collaborating institutions according to the institutions' own protocols. For TCRbeta analysis, collaborators shipped samples as frozen whole blood, isolated PBMCs, or DNA extracted from either of those sample types. About this clone: No cognate antigen has been identified for it. The record has no base qualities; no much larger clone is one base away.

The immunoSEQ Assay, a bias-controlled multiplex PCR, was used to amplify TCRbeta CDR3 regions from genomic DNA. On the study's bioinformatics: The number of nucleated cells in each sample was estimated from the amplification of reference gene primers within the assay. To quantify the absolute abundance of each unique TCRbeta CDR3 rearrangement, sequence reads were collapsed and filtered. For each sample, productive Simpson clonality was calculated by taking the square root of Simpson's diversity index across productive rearrangements. TCRdb's version of the immuneACCESS table is confined to in-frame rearrangements and falls short of the full clone set. An unresolved V gene accounts for under half of the shortfall where checked; the remainder is of unknown origin. V, J and clone size derive from that table, while D and trimming were established from the DNA sequence. The sample contains 150,000 to 200,000 clones, over 60% of them found a single time. Of the sample, 26% falls within the top ten clones.

Beyond this particular receptor, the publication reports: The amount of clinical and demographic metadata varied by source and participant and was provided uncurated.

Counted from cysteine to phenylalanine, this CDR3 has 14 amino acids. The kept DNA is CDR3 alone, 42 bases in frame from the first base. V is pared back by 8 bases and J by 10 bases, with 20 bases lying between the germline termini. For CDR1 and CDR2, the germline V gene lists MNHEY and SVGAGI. Sequenced sample: peripheral blood. This clonotype was obtained from a woman aged 70 to 79 with acute or convalescent COVID-19. The rearrangement joined TRBV6-5 to TRBJ1-4; the D gene cannot be named for sure. CDR3 region: CASYRAGERRKLFF. The nucleotide sequence is given as TGTGCCAGCTACAGAGCGGGAGAGAGGAGAAAACTGTTTTTT.